This T cell receptor (beta chain) was recovered during a study of control samples from healthy donors and cancer patients. The CDR3 has 14 residues. The ends were cut back, 10 bases at V and 0 bases at J, with 14 bases in the middle. Germline V CDR1 and CDR2: ENHRY, SYGVKD. The repertoire was sequenced with immunoSEQ multiplex PCR; TCRdb's copy has only in-frame clones and lacks some. The sample shows about 120,000 clones, 85% to 90% of them seen only once. This clone was counted once. The receptor was isolated from a woman in her seventies in good health. The chain carries TRBV10-3 and TRBJ2-3, with D possibly matching TRBD2 (6 bases). Sequenced sample: blood. The CDR3 DNA reads as TGTGCCACGGGGGAGAGTTCTAGCACAGATACGCAGTATTTT. Translation: CATGESSSTDTQYF.